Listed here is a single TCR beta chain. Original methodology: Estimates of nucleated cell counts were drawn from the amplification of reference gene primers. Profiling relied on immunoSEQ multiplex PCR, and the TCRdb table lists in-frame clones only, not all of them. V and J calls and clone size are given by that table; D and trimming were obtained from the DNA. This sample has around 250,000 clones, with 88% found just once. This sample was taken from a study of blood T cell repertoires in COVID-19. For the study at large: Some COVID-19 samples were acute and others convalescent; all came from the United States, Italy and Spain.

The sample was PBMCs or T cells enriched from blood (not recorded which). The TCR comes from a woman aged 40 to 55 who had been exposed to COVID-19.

CDR3 sequence reads: CATSRGLGETQYF. CDR3 DNA sequence: TGTGCCACCAGCAGAGGACTGGGAGAGACCCAGTACTTC. V usage is TRBV15 and J usage is TRBJ2-5; D ambiguous. Germline lookup yields CDR1 LNHNV and CDR2 YYDKDF (reference sequence). V shed 1 base and J shed 4 bases, with 7 bases lying between them. The CDR3 runs to 13 residues.